This TCR beta chain derives from a study of early T cells in non-severe SARS-CoV-2 infection. Study overall: Sequenced material consisted of bulk RNA (from unsorted whole blood), and chains were unpaired.

V lost 1 base and J 4 bases, leaving 10 bases between the germline ends. Germline CDR1 reads SEHNR; CDR2 reads FQNEAQ (reference sequence). This CDR3 contains 14 residues. General study points: Anti-spike CD8 responses were favored in VDJdb matching, and private and CD4 specificities were missed.

Points on this clonotype: Its antigen is still unknown.

Tagging with unique molecular identifiers was applied to individual cDNA molecules. TCRdb re-called the 5' RACE reads with MiXCR, one entry per CDR3 protein. Here the sample spans tens of thousands of distinct CDR3 sequences, around 11% being singletons. The sequence derives from an adult who was a healthcare worker with PCR-confirmed SARS-CoV-2 infection or an uninfected control (not recorded which). The rearrangement links TRBV7-9 to TRBJ1-1; no definite D call. The specimen was whole blood, collected at baseline. The CDR3 DNA sequence: TGTGCCAGCAGCTTAGGGGATTTCGGCACTGAAGCTTTCTTT. The encoded protein is CASSLGDFGTEAFF.